The 29 T cell receptor beta chains reported below all come from one sample, sequenced in a study of T cells in Graves' hyperthyroidism and ophthalmopathy. Amplification of TCR beta CDR3 regions was performed using RNA transcripts as template. TCR CDR3 underwent first-round RT-PCR with the HTBI primer set. TCRdb re-called the multiplex PCR reads through MiXCR, storing one row per CDR3 protein. The table has over 350,000 distinct CDR3 sequences, approximately 18% seen once. The sequencing input was blood. These receptors all come from a man younger than 35 with Graves' ophthalmopathy.

This clonotype has a handful of counts. CDR3 sequence: CSASPTTGNSPLHF. The CDR3 DNA sequence: TGCAGTGCTAGTCCGACAACGGGAAATTCACCCCTCCACTTT. V usage is TRBV20-1 and J usage is TRBJ1-6, with no clear D. Germline assignment: CDR1 DFQATT and CDR2 SNEGSKA (reference sequence). V was trimmed by 3 bases and J by 7 bases, leaving 13 bases between them. CDR3 size: 14 residues.

This clonotype came up a few times. The chain carries TRBV27 and TRBJ2-3; D not certain. This CDR3 region has 16 residues. Germline V gene sequence: CDR1 MNHEY, CDR2 SMNVEV (reference sequence). Trimming removed 3 bases from V and 0 bases from J, with 13 bases in between. CDR3: CASSFRTHSSTDTQYF. The DNA for the CDR3 is TGTGCCAGCAGTTTCCGGACCCACTCTAGCACAGATACGCAGTATTTT.

This clonotype was recorded a few times. V usage is TRBV6-1 and J usage is TRBJ1-2, with a weak D call TRBD1 (6 bases). Trimming shortened V by 6 bases and J by 6 bases, and 17 bases separated the two germline ends. This CDR3 contains 14 residues. Germline V gene data show CDR1 as MNHNS and CDR2 as SASEGT. The CDR3 spells CASRASRGRHGYTF. The CDR3 DNA reads as TGTGCCAGCAGGGCTAGCAGGGGAAGACATGGCTACACCTTC.

This clonotype was seen a few times. V gene TRBV24-1 combines with J gene TRBJ2-1; no definite D call. The length of the CDR3 is 13 residues. The germline V gene encodes CDR1 KGHDR and CDR2 SFDVKD. V was clipped by 2 bases and J by 10 bases, with 11 bases between them. CDR3 DNA: TGTGCCACCAGTGATTCCGGTTTCCCAGAGCAGTTCTTC. Translating gives CATSDSGFPEQFF.

This chain joins TRBV29-1 and TRBJ2-5; a possible D gene is TRBD1 (5 bases). This CDR3 comprises 13 residues. Per germline, CDR1 SQVTM and CDR2 ANQGSEA. V dropped 6 bases and J dropped 4 bases, with 15 bases sitting between them. CDR3 sequence reads: CSVDIWGGETQYF. The CDR3 DNA reads as TGCAGCGTCGACATTTGGGGCGGAGAGACCCAGTACTTC.

This clonotype was seen only a few times. The chain combines TRBV10-3 with TRBJ1-1, with 7 bases identical to TRBD1. CDR3 length: 12 residues. The trim removed 4 bases at V and 10 bases at J, leaving 6 bases unmatched. CDR1 is ENHRY and CDR2 is SYGVKD in the germline V gene. CDR3 in amino acids: CAISAEGASAFF. CDR3 in DNA: TGTGCCATCAGTGCGGAGGGGGCCTCAGCTTTCTTT.

As for this clonotype: A much bigger clone sits one base away, suggesting this may be a read error. The chain uses TRBV20-1 and TRBJ2-3; 12 bases are a match to TRBD2. The length of the CDR3 is 13 residues. Germline loops: CDR1 DFQATT, CDR2 SNEGSKA (reference sequence). This chain's CDR3 is CRASGGATDTQYF. The CDR3 region has the DNA TGCAGGGCTAGCGGGGGGGCCACAGATACGCAGTATTTT.

This clonotype was found many times. The CDR3 bases are TGTGCCAGCACCCCCGGTGGAGGGAGCACAGATACGCAGTATTTT. Encoded protein: CASTPGGGSTDTQYF. V and J are TRBV12-3 or TRBV12-4 and TRBJ2-3; tentative D call: TRBD2 (6 bases). Trimming left V 7 bases short and J 0 bases short, with 14 bases between. CDR3 size: 15 residues.

The chain uses TRBV30 and TRBJ2-2, with 12 bases lining up with TRBD2. Trimming cost V 3 bases and J 4 bases; bases outside gene matches: 6. Germline CDR1 GTSNPN, CDR2 SVGIG (reference sequence). The CDR3 covers 16 residues. CDR3: CAWSTSGGQGTGELFF. The CDR3 DNA is TGTGCCTGGAGCACTAGCGGGGGGCAGGGCACCGGGGAGCTGTTTTTT.

The chain is built from TRBV6-1 and TRBJ2-5; D possibly matches TRBD1 or TRBD2 (7 bases each). Germline CDR1 reads MNHNS; CDR2 reads SASEGT. Trimming removed 6 bases at V and 5 bases at J, with 22 bases between. CDR3 length equals 16 residues. As DNA, the CDR3 is TGTGCCAGCAGCCTCAACCGACAGGGAGGGTGGGAGACCCAGTACTTC. This codes for CASSLNRQGGWETQYF.

J is TRBJ1-6 and V is TRBV7-9; unclear D gene. CDR1 is SEHNR, CDR2 FQNEAQ, per germline (reference sequence). This CDR3 is built from 12 residues. Trimming took 6 bases from V and 9 from J, leaving 9 bases between them. The CDR3 is CASRGNGSPLHF. The CDR3 DNA sequence: TGTGCCAGCAGGGGGAATGGTTCACCCCTCCACTTT. The variable domain in full, completed from reference TRBV7-9 and TRBJ1-6, reads DTGVSQNPRHKITKRGQNVTFRCDPISEHNRLYWYRQTLGQGPEFLTYFQNEAQLEKSRLLSDRFSAERPKGSFSTLEIQRTEQGDSAMYLCASRGNGSPLHFGNGTRLTVT.

This clonotype was seen a few times. The chain carries TRBV20-1 and TRBJ2-7; D unresolved. Germline V gene data show CDR1 as DFQATT and CDR2 as SNEGSKA (reference sequence). V lost 0 bases and J lost 4, with 10 bases in between. This CDR3 is 13 amino acids long. This chain's CDR3 is CSARDEPLYEQYF. In nucleotides, the CDR3 is TGCAGTGCTAGAGATGAGCCCTTATACGAGCAGTACTTC.

The chain employs TRBV6-1 and TRBJ2-1, with TRBD1 matching 9 bases. V trimming: 3 bases; J trimming: 9 bases; junction bases outside the gene matches: 6. This CDR3 has 14 residues. The germline CDR1 and CDR2 sequences are MNHNS and SASEGT. The CDR3 loop is CASSEDRGRSEQFF. CDR3 sequence (DNA): TGTGCCAGCAGTGAGGACAGGGGCCGAAGTGAGCAGTTCTTC.

The J gene is TRBJ2-1, the V gene TRBV12-3 or TRBV12-4, with D possibly matching TRBD1 (5 bases). V was pared by 7 bases and J by 2 bases, with 15 bases between. The CDR3 loop spans 15 amino acids. The CDR3 DNA is TGTGCCAGCACCCTAGGGGCAGGAGCCTACAATGAGCAGTTCTTC. Protein product: CASTLGAGAYNEQFF.

In DNA form, the CDR3 reads TGTGCCAGCAGCCTGCCCCCAAAAGAGACCCAGTACTTC. It yields the protein CASSLPPKETQYF. This sequence joins TRBV7-9 and TRBJ2-5; D uncertain. The germline V gene encodes CDR1 SEHNR and CDR2 FQNEAQ (reference sequence). Trimming shortened V by 5 bases and J by 3 bases, and 10 bases separated the two germline ends. The CDR3 loop spans 13 amino acids.

This rearrangement joins TRBV28 to TRBJ1-5; D is unresolved. Germline V gives CDR1 MDHEN, CDR2 SYDVKM. V dropped 6 bases and J dropped 6 bases, with 6 bases sitting between them. This CDR3 contains 11 residues. This CDR3 is CASSSAQPQHF. DNA for the CDR3: TGTGCCAGCAGCTCGGCTCAGCCCCAGCATTTT. Full variable domain (outside the CDR3, taken from reference TRBV28 and TRBJ1-5): DVKVTQSSRYLVKRTGEKVFLECVQDMDHENMFWYRQDPGLGLRLIYFSYDVKMKEKGDIPEGYSVSREKKERFSLILESASTNQTSMYLCASSSAQPQHFGDGTRLSIL.

The chain joins TRBV19 to TRBJ1-5, with 11 bases that match TRBD1. Unmatched junction bases numbered 6, after V lost 5 bases and J lost 3 bases. The CDR3 extends over 16 amino acids. The germline V gene has CDR1 LNHDA and CDR2 SQIVND (reference sequence). This CDR3 reads CASSPRDRGDNQPQHF. The CDR3 DNA sequence: TGTGCCAGTAGTCCCCGGGACAGGGGGGACAATCAGCCCCAGCATTTT.

This clonotype was counted many times. The chain employs TRBV11-2 and TRBJ1-2; no clear D. Per the germline V gene, CDR1 is SGHAT and CDR2 is FQNNGV. The length of the CDR3 is 13 residues. V was pared by 5 bases and J by 4 bases, with 11 bases between. The DNA of the CDR3 is TGTGCCAGCAGCCACGGTCCCGTCTATGGCTACACCTTC. Translating it yields CASSHGPVYGYTF.

Points on this clonotype: The junction and the germline gene differ at one end; a read error may be behind it. The chain recombines TRBV7-9 with TRBJ1-4; D is perhaps TRBD1 (5 bases). CDR3 size: 16 residues. Looked up from germline, CDR1 is SEHNR and CDR2 is FQNEAQ (reference sequence). The CDR3: CASSLASGGTNEKLVF. The CDR3 DNA is TGTGCCAGCAGCTTGGCTTCGGGGGGGACTAATGAAAAACTGGTTTTT.

This chain connects TRBV15 to TRBJ2-1, with TRBD2 matching 9 bases. V shed 3 bases and J 9 bases; nucleotides not matched to a gene: 12. This CDR3 is 16 amino acids long. CDR1 and CDR2 (germline): LNHNV, YYDKDF (reference sequence). The CDR3 DNA is TGTGCCACCAGCAGTAAGGGTGGGGGACTAGCTGCTGAGCAGTTCTTC. This translates into CATSSKGGGLAAEQFF. Full variable domain (missing parts from reference TRBV15 and TRBJ2-1): DAMVIQNPRYQVTQFGKPVTLSCSQTLNHNVMYWYQQKSSQAPKLLFHYYDKDFNNEADTPDNFQSRRPNTSFCFLDIRSPGLGDTAMYLCATSSKGGGLAAEQFFGPGTRLTVL.

In this sample, this clonotype turned up many times. The V call is TRBV18, the J call TRBJ2-1; the D is unclear. From germline, CDR1 is KGHSH and CDR2 LQKENI. The CDR3 has 13 residues. The V and J ends lost 2 bases and 5 bases respectively, with 7 bases between them. CDR3 bases: TGTGCCAGCTCACCAGCGAGAGACAATGAGCAGTTCTTC. Translated: CASSPARDNEQFF.

This clonotype was detected ten times or more. V is TRBV3-1 and J is TRBJ1-2, with D unresolved. The CDR3 is 14 residues long. Germline V gene data show CDR1 as LGHDT and CDR2 as YNNKEL (reference sequence). V lost 1 base and J lost 7, with 13 bases in between. CDR3 DNA: TGTGCCAGCAGCCAAGGGTCAGCTGCCGGTGGCTACACCTTC. Residues: CASSQGSAAGGYTF.

This clonotype has a handful of counts. The genes are TRBV9 and TRBJ2-5, with D tentatively TRBD2 (6 bases). This CDR3 has 15 residues. V was trimmed by 3 bases and J by 1 base, leaving 13 bases between them. Germline lookup yields CDR1 SGDLS and CDR2 YYNGEE. This chain's CDR3 is CASSGLGVGQETQYF. CDR3 DNA: TGTGCCAGCAGCGGACTAGGAGTCGGCCAAGAGACCCAGTACTTC.

This clonotype appeared many times. The chain recombines TRBV12-3 or TRBV12-4 with TRBJ2-7, with D perhaps TRBD1 or TRBD2 (5 bases each). The CDR3 sequence is 14 residues long. The V gene lost 3 bases and the J gene lost 2 bases, with 11 bases spanning the gap. This CDR3 reads CASSFRDGAYEQYF. CDR3 sequence (DNA): TGTGCCAGCAGTTTTAGGGACGGAGCCTACGAGCAGTACTTC.

The chain is built from TRBV7-2 and TRBJ1-6; D is undetermined. CDR3 length: 17 amino acids. The germline V and J ends were trimmed by 3 bases and 2 bases, with 14 bases remaining between them. From germline, CDR1 is SGHTA and CDR2 FQGNSA. CDR3 loop: CASSFPPESTYNSPLHF. The CDR3, as DNA: TGTGCCAGCAGCTTCCCTCCCGAAAGTACCTATAATTCACCCCTCCACTTT.

The chain recombines TRBV4-1 with TRBJ1-2; perhaps TRBD1 as D (5 bases). The CDR3 loop spans 18 amino acids. Per the germline V gene, CDR1 is MGHRA and CDR2 is YSYEKL. V gave up 4 bases and J gave up 4 bases, with 25 bases separating them. CDR3 protein: CASSPWPGPPLRGYGYTF. CDR3 nucleotide sequence: TGCGCCAGCAGCCCCTGGCCGGGCCCTCCCTTGAGGGGCTATGGCTACACCTTC.

This clonotype was seen more than once but under ten times. The genes are TRBV20-1 and TRBJ1-6, with D hard to call. The CDR3 has 10 residues. Germline CDR1 reads DFQATT; CDR2 reads SNEGSKA (reference sequence). Trimming stripped 3 bases from V and 10 bases from J, with 4 bases between. In nucleotides, the CDR3 is TGCAGTGCTAGTCCATCACCCCTCCACTTT. This encodes CSASPSPLHF.

The sample holds a few counts of this clonotype. The CDR3 protein is CASSLQTSDNTGELFF. CDR3 bases: TGCGCCAGCAGCCTACAGACTAGCGACAACACCGGGGAGCTGTTTTTT. The chain is built from TRBV5-1 and TRBJ2-2; TRBD2 aligns across 8 bases. CDR3 length equals 16 residues. Germline-derived CDR1 and CDR2 are SGHRS and YFSETQ. The ends lost 4 bases at V and 2 bases at J; junction bases unmatched: 7.

The chain links TRBV5-5 to TRBJ1-3; a weak D match, TRBD1 (5 bases). The CDR3 is made up of 15 amino acids. CDR1 and CDR2 from the germline V gene are SGHKS and YYEKEE (reference sequence). V was trimmed by 4 bases and J by 0 bases, leaving 11 bases between them. The CDR3 protein is CASSLYRFSGNTIYF. CDR3 nucleotide sequence: TGTGCCAGCAGCCTTTACAGGTTCTCTGGAAACACCATATATTTT. Full variable domain (missing parts from reference TRBV5-5 and TRBJ1-3): DAGVTQSPTHLIKTRGQQVTLRCSPISGHKSVSWYQQVLGQGPQFIFQYYEKEERGRGNFPDRFSARQFPNYSSELNVNALLLGDSALYLCASSLYRFSGNTIYFGEGSWLTVV.